Listed below are T cell receptor beta chains from one sample, sequenced in a study of blood T cell repertoires in COVID-19. Sequencing used immunoSEQ multiplex PCR; TCRdb keeps in-frame clones, though not all of them. The sample consists of roughly 20,000 clones, roughly 86% of them appearing once. The specimen sequenced was peripheral blood. The source of these receptors is a human donor in a cohort sampled during active COVID-19. Each CDR3 is given with its conserved first and last residue. The D gene is left open where the match is weak. Clone size, where shown, is once, few, many, or a class for clones that have expanded.

>NA|TRBJ1-2|16|TRBV6-1|TRBD1
TGTGCCAGCAGTGACCGAGGGACAGGGGGAGTTCGTGGCTACACCTTC
CASSDRGTGGVRGYTF
>NA|TRBJ2-2|18|TRBV2|TRBD1
TGTGCCAGCAGCGCAGATTTCCAAGGGACAGGAAATACCGGGGAGCTGTTTTTT
CASSADFQGTGNTGELFF
>NA|TRBJ2-7|16|TRBV28|TRBD1
TGTGCCAGCAGTTCCAGGACAGGCATAAGCTCCTACGAGCAGTACTTC
CASSSRTGISSYEQYF
>NA|TRBJ2-1|14|TRBV27|NA
TGTGCCAGCAGCCTCACGCCTAGCGAAAATGAGCAGTTCTTC
CASSLTPSENEQFF
>NA|TRBJ2-1|17|TRBV27|NA
TGTGCCAGCAGTCCAATCGGTTTGAGCGCCTTGTACAATGAGCAGTTCTTC
CASSPIGLSALYNEQFF
>NA|TRBJ2-3|15|TRBV25-1|TRBD2
TGTGCCAGCAGTGAACCAGCGGGGGAAACAGATACGCAGTATTTT
CASSEPAGETDTQYF
>NA|TRBJ2-7|14|TRBV28|TRBD1
TGTGCCAGCACCACTTGGGACAGGCTCTACGAGCAGTACTTC
CASTTWDRLYEQYF
>NA|TRBJ1-6|13|TRBV18|NA
TGTGCCAGCTCACCCGGGGGGGATTCACCCCTCCACTTT
CASSPGGDSPLHF
>NA|TRBJ2-1|16|TRBV28|TRBD1
TGTGCCAGCAGGAAGCGGACAGGAAGATCCTACAATGAGCAGTTCTTC
CASRKRTGRSYNEQFF
>few|TRBJ2-1|14|TRBV29-1|TRBD1
TGCAGCGTTGAAGGAGGGGGCTTTACTTATGAGCAGTTCTTC
CSVEGGGFTYEQFF
>NA|TRBJ1-3|17|TRBV4-1|NA
TGCGCCAGCAGCCAAGACCGAACCCGGGGGGCCGGAAACACCATATATTTT
CASSQDRTRGAGNTIYF
>NA|TRBJ2-2|16|TRBV11-2|TRBD2
TGTGCCAGCAGCCCTGGACTAGCGGGAGGTGCCGGGGAGCTGTTTTTT
CASSPGLAGGAGELFF
>NA|TRBJ2-7|15|TRBV11-3|TRBD1
TGTGCCAGCAGCCCCGGACAGGCGAAGTCCTACGAGCAGTACTTC
CASSPGQAKSYEQYF
>NA|TRBJ2-3|13|TRBV6-5|TRBD2
TGTGCCAGCACTGTCGAGCGGGGGCATACGCAGTATTTT
CASTVERGHTQYF
>NA|TRBJ2-5|14|TRBV9|NA
TGTGCCAGCAGCCCGACGGACTTCTCGGAGACCCAGTACTTC
CASSPTDFSETQYF
>NA|TRBJ2-2|15|TRBV19|NA
TGTGCCAGGGGACTCAGGGAGTATTCGGCCGGGGAGCTGTTTTTT
CARGLREYSAGELFF
>NA|TRBJ1-4|13|TRBV15|NA
TGTGCCACCAGCAGAGGAGAAAGTGAAAAACTGTTTTTT
CATSRGESEKLFF
>NA|TRBJ1-1|13|TRBV27|NA
TGTGCCAGCAGCTCAGGGTTTTACACTGAAGCTTTCTTT
CASSSGFYTEAFF
>NA|TRBJ2-7|14|TRBV28|NA
TGTGCCAGCAGAATACAGGGGGGGGTAGGCGAGCAGTACTTC
CASRIQGGVGEQYF
>NA|TRBJ2-2|15|TRBV18|NA
TGTGCCAGCTCAATATCCAGGGGCGCAAGCGGGGAGCTGTTTTTT
CASSISRGASGELFF
>NA|TRBJ2-1|15|TRBV9|TRBD1
TGTGCCAGCAGCGTAGGGGGGACAGGTTCAGGTGAGCAGTTCTTC
CASSVGGTGSGEQFF
>NA|TRBJ1-1|13|TRBV7-2|TRBD1
TGTGCCAGCAGCTTACAGGGGGCCGCTGAAGCTTTCTTT
CASSLQGAAEAFF
>NA|TRBJ2-5|11|TRBV18|NA
TGTGCCAGCTCACGGGCAGAGACCCAGTACTTC
CASSRAETQYF
>NA|TRBJ2-7|17|TRBV27|TRBD2
TGTGCCAGCAGCGGTACATTGGGACTAGCGGGGACCTACGAGCAGTACTTC
CASSGTLGLAGTYEQYF
>few|TRBJ1-6|14|TRBV30|TRBD1
TGTGCCTGGGGGCTCGGACAGGGAGGCTCACCCCTCCACTTT
CAWGLGQGGSPLHF
>NA|TRBJ2-2|18|TRBV7-9|TRBD1
TGTGCCAGCAGCTTACCCCGGACTGCCAGGGGGTACACCGGGGAGCTGTTTTTT
CASSLPRTARGYTGELFF
>NA|TRBJ2-7|14|TRBV7-3|TRBD2
TGTGCCAGCAGCTCTACCGGGACTAGCAACGAGCAGTACTTC
CASSSTGTSNEQYF
>NA|TRBJ1-2|14|TRBV6-5|NA
TGTGCCAGCAGCCCCGCGGGGCCCAGGGACGGCTACACCTTC
CASSPAGPRDGYTF
>NA|TRBJ2-7|14|TRBV19|NA
TGTGCCAGTAGGGGTACGGGAGAGTCCTACGAGCAGTACTTC
CASRGTGESYEQYF
>NA|TRBJ1-2|14|TRBV7-6|TRBD1
TGTGCCAGCAGCCCGGACAGGGGACTGAATGGCTACACCTTC
CASSPDRGLNGYTF
>NA|TRBJ2-7|13|TRBV6-1|NA
TGTGCCAGCAGTGATGGAAGGGGTACCGAGCAGTACTTC
CASSDGRGTEQYF
>NA|TRBJ2-1|16|TRBV2|TRBD2
TGTGCCAGCAGTGCTGGTGGGCTAGCGGGGGGTAATGAGCAGTTCTTC
CASSAGGLAGGNEQFF
>NA|TRBJ2-7|13|TRBV5-1|NA
TGCGCCAGCAGCTTGGGGCCCTCCGCCGAGCAGTACTTC
CASSLGPSAEQYF
>NA|TRBJ2-2|20|TRBV7-8|TRBD2
TGTGCCAGCAGCTTGGCTATGACTAGCGGGAGGGCCGGAGGTACCGGGGAGCTGTTTTTT
CASSLAMTSGRAGGTGELFF
>NA|TRBJ2-2|12|TRBV7-6|NA
TGTGCCAGCGGACAAGTCACCGGGGAGCTGTTTTTT
CASGQVTGELFF
>once|TRBJ2-1|15|TRBV2|NA
TGTGCCAGCCATGGTCGGCAGGGGCTGGACAATGAGCAGTTCTTC
CASHGRQGLDNEQFF
>NA|TRBJ2-1|14|TRBV5-1|NA
TGCGCCAGCAGCTTGGGGCTCAATTACAATGAGCAGTTCTTC
CASSLGLNYNEQFF
>NA|TRBJ1-6|15|TRBV6-6|NA
TGTGCCAGCAGTTACTCGGACAGCGATAATTCACCCCTCCACTTT
CASSYSDSDNSPLHF
>once|TRBJ2-7|14|TRBV7-2|NA
TGTGCCAGCAGCCCGCGATTCAGGGGCTACGAGCAGTACTTC
CASSPRFRGYEQYF
>NA|TRBJ2-7|14|TRBV28|TRBD1
TGTGCCAGCAGTGCCCGGGACAGGGACTACGAGCAGTACTTC
CASSARDRDYEQYF
>large|TRBJ1-5|14|TRBV28|NA
TGTGCCAGCAGTTTGGACGGGGGAGGTCAGCCCCAGCATTTT
CASSLDGGGQPQHF
>NA|TRBJ2-7|14|TRBV7-2|NA
TGTGCCAGCAGCCTCCGGACTGGCTTTGGAGAGCAGTACTTC
CASSLRTGFGEQYF
>NA|TRBJ2-5|14|TRBV7-9|TRBD2
TGTGCCAGCAGCTTATTCGGCGGGAGAGAGACCCAGTACTTC
CASSLFGGRETQYF
>NA|TRBJ1-6|15|TRBV7-9|TRBD1
TGTGCCAGCAGTTGGGACAGAGGCCATAATTCACCCCTCCACTTT
CASSWDRGHNSPLHF
>NA|TRBJ2-1|13|TRBV7-6|TRBD2
TGTGCCAGCAGCGCCGCGGGAGGGAATGAGCAGTTCTTC
CASSAAGGNEQFF
>NA|TRBJ2-2|16|TRBV19|TRBD2
TGTGCCAGTAGTACTACTAGCGGGAGTCGTACCGGGGAGCTGTTTTTT
CASSTTSGSRTGELFF
>NA|TRBJ2-1|14|TRBV7-3|TRBD2
TGTGCCAGCAGTCCCGGACTAGCAATCTCTGAGCAGTTCTTC
CASSPGLAISEQFF
>NA|TRBJ1-2|14|TRBV9|NA
TGTGCCAGCAGCCCCCCGACAACCAACTATGGCTACACCTTC
CASSPPTTNYGYTF
>NA|TRBJ2-1|14|TRBV9|NA
TGTGCCAGCAGCGACACAGGGTTCAGCAATGAGCAGTTCTTC
CASSDTGFSNEQFF
>NA|TRBJ1-1|12|TRBV6-5|NA
TGTGCCAGCAGTTACCAAGGGGCGCCTGCTTTCTTT
CASSYQGAPAFF
>NA|TRBJ2-1|17|TRBV11-3|TRBD1
TGTGCCAGCAGTCGACCCGGGACAGGGGCGTCCTACAATGAGCAGTTCTTC
CASSRPGTGASYNEQFF
>NA|TRBJ2-3|16|TRBV21-1|NA
TGTGCCAGCAGCAAAGGAGGAGGGCCCGAGGGGGATACGCAGTATTTT
CASSKGGGPEGDTQYF
>NA|TRBJ2-1|16|TRBV11-2|NA
TGTGCCAGCAGCTCCCCTCTGGCTAGGTCCTACAATGAGCAGTTCTTC
CASSSPLARSYNEQFF
>NA|TRBJ2-5|13|TRBV30|NA
TGTGCCTGGAGTGTACTCGGGGAAGAGACCCAGTACTTC
CAWSVLGEETQYF
>NA|TRBJ1-2|12|TRBV6-1|NA
TGTGCCAGCAGTGAGCAGGGGTACGGCTACACCTTC
CASSEQGYGYTF
>NA|TRBJ1-5|15|TRBV7-2|TRBD1
TGTGCCAGCAGCTTAGCGGACAGGGGCTACCAGCCCCAGCATTTT
CASSLADRGYQPQHF
>NA|TRBJ2-1|14|TRBV5-1|TRBD1
TGCGCCAGCAGCTCCTGGACAGGGCGCAATGAGCAGTTCTTC
CASSSWTGRNEQFF